Listed here are 30 T cell receptor delta chains from one sample, sequenced in a study of γδ T cells in repeated Plasmodium falciparum infection. Bulk repertoires came from Vgamma9/Vdelta2+ or Vdelta2-negative gammadelta T cells flow-sorted from PBMC. TCRdb re-processed the multiplex PCR reads via CATT. The sample holds 80,000 to 95,000 delta-chain clones; 1.4% to 1.5% are singletons and the top ten take roughly 8.1%. Sequenced sample: gamma-delta T cells from blood. These receptors all come from a pool of human donors (malaria-infected and uninfected, not separated).

This clone appeared a few times. This DNA translates differently at residues 8 and 17 from the TCRdb protein, which is that of a much larger clone; a read error is likely, and the protein shown is the DNA's own translation. V and J are TRDV1 and TRDJ1; maybe TRDD3 (6 bases). The CDR3 runs 22 residues. Germline lookup yields CDR1 TSWWSYY and CDR2 QGS. V lost 0 bases and J 3 bases, leaving 32 bases between the germline ends. In DNA, the CDR3 is TGTGCTCTTGGGGAACTTGGAGTGGACTTAGGTACTGGGAACTACCTTGCCGATAAACTCATCTTT. It specifies CALGELGVDLGTGNYLADKLIF.

This clone came up a few times. This likely came from a read error, as a far larger clone is one base away. No J gene was called, and the V gene is TRDV1; TRDD3 reflects the table's D call only, with no check against the DNA. Germline assignment: CDR1 TSWWSYY and CDR2 QGS. This CDR3 has 19 amino acids. The chain's CDR3 is CALGPRRYPPPLYTDKLIF. The CDR3, as DNA: TGTGCTCTTGGGCCGAGGAGATATCCTCCCCCACTTTACACCGATAAGCTCATCTTT.

A remark on this clone: The protein given by TCRdb reflects a much larger clone and differs at residue 5 from this DNA's translation, likely from a read error; the protein shown is the DNA's translation. The chain has TRDV1 and TRDJ1; 8 bases agree with TRDD3. Germline lookup yields CDR1 TSWWSYY and CDR2 QGS. V lost 4 bases and J lost 0; bases outside the gene matches: 22. The CDR3 covers 21 residues. CDR3 coding DNA: TGTGCTCTTGGGGGAGGTAACCTCATTTCATGGGGATACCCGTACACCGATAAACTCATCTTT. Its translation is CALGGGNLISWGYPYTDKLIF.

This clone was observed many times. TCRdb pairs this DNA with a much larger clone's protein that differs at residue 11, likely a read error; the protein shown was translated from the DNA. The chain recombines TRDV2 with TRDJ1; no reliable D call. Germline V gene data show CDR1 as GEAIGNYY and CDR2 as EKD. CDR3 length: 17 amino acids. The ends were cut back, 0 bases at V and 1 base at J, with 17 bases in the middle. The CDR3 reads CACDTVDKGTRTDKLIF. As DNA, the CDR3 is TGTGCCTGTGACACCGTCGATAAAGGTACACGCACCGATAAACTCATCTTT.

This clone was picked up many times. Translating this DNA gives a protein that differs at residue 12 from the TCRdb one, which belongs to a much larger clone; a read error is likely, and the protein shown is this translation. The rearrangement joins TRDV1 to TRDJ4, with TRDD3 identical over 7 bases. TCRdb carries no J gene annotation; the J gene was assigned here by matching the DNA with germline. The CDR3 sequence is 20 residues long. Germline trimming cut 0 bases from V and 0 bases from J; bases unmatched to any gene: 19. Germline CDR1 and CDR2: TSWWSYY and QGS. CDR3 protein: CALGELSYPWGVRDSRPLIF. CDR3 in DNA: TGTGCTCTTGGGGAACTATCTTACCCCTGGGGGGTACGTGATTCCAGACCCCTGATCTTT.

This clone appeared a few times. This may come from a read error, since a much larger clone is one base off. V and J are TRDV1 and TRDJ1, with 9 bases aligning to TRDD3. The J gene, missing from TCRdb, was assigned here through DNA to germline matching. Trimming cost V 1 base and J 5 bases; bases outside gene matches: 26. This CDR3 is built from 22 residues. Germline-derived CDR1 and CDR2 are TSWWSYY and QGS. CDR3 DNA: TGTGCTCTTGGGGAACGGGGACGTATTGGTACCGGGGGATACCTTGGGAGAGATAAACTCATCTTT. It is translated as CALGERGRIGTGGYLGRDKLIF.

A few counts support this clone. TCRdb's entry gives the protein of a much larger clone, which mismatches this DNA's translation at residue 13, likely from a read error; the protein reported here is translated from the DNA. The genes are TRDV1 and TRDJ1, with 9 bases matching TRDD3. The J gene, not given by TCRdb, was assigned here from a germline match of the nucleotide sequence. CDR1 is TSWWSYY and CDR2 is QGS in the germline V gene. The CDR3 has 16 residues. In nucleotides, the CDR3 is TGTGCTCTTGGGAACTACTGGGGGAACAACACCGATGAACTCATCTTT. Residues: CALGNYWGNNTDELIF.

This clone is categorized as medium-sized. The sample contains more than one DNA sequence encoding this CDR3. The chain recombines TRDV1 with TRDJ1, with TRDD3 matching over 7 bases. The CDR3 spans 17 residues. V trimming: 5 bases; J trimming: 0 bases; junction bases outside the gene matches: 12. From germline, CDR1 is TSWWSYY and CDR2 QGS. The CDR3 region has the DNA TGTGCTCTTGGGCCTGCCTGGAAGGATACGTACACCGATAAACTCATCTTT. Its translation: CALGPAWKDTYTDKLIF.

As regards this clone: A read error likely explains why the TCRdb protein, taken from a much larger clone, differs from this DNA's translation at residue 7; the protein shown is translated from the DNA. The DNA of the CDR3 is TGTGCTCTTGGGGAAGGAGCAGGGGGATACGATAGAGATAAACTCATCTTT. It translates to CALGEGAGGYDRDKLIF. This chain connects TRDV1 to TRDJ1, with 10 bases identical to TRDD3. The J gene was missing in TCRdb and was found by matching the end of the DNA to germline. The germline CDR1 and CDR2 sequences are TSWWSYY and QGS. There are 17 residues in the CDR3. The V and J ends lost 2 bases and 5 bases, in that order; junction bases with no gene match: 11.

This clone was counted a few times. The mismatch at residue 14 between this DNA's translation and the TCRdb protein of a much larger clone likely reflects a read error; the protein shown is translated from the DNA. This chain connects TRDV2 to TRDJ1; 7 bases align to TRDD3. No J gene is reported in TCRdb; it was inferred here by comparing the DNA with germline. Germline V gives CDR1 GEAIGNYY, CDR2 EKD. The CDR3 extends over 17 amino acids. CDR3 sequence reads: CACDGLTGVAYTDELIF. In DNA, the CDR3 is TGTGCCTGTGACGGGCTTACTGGGGTGGCGTACACCGATGAACTCATCTTT.

This clone was observed many times. TCRdb shows a much larger clone's protein in place of this DNA's translation, and the two differ at residue 5, likely through a read error; the protein shown is translated from the DNA. The V gene is TRDV2, the J gene TRDJ2; the match to TRDD3 covers 9 bases. The trim removed 3 bases at V and 1 base at J, leaving 20 bases unmatched. The CDR3 is 21 amino acids. Germline V gene lookup returns CDR1 GEAIGNYY and CDR2 EKD. CDR3 protein: CACDSFLDWGTRAYLTAQLFF. CDR3 sequence (DNA): TGTGCCTGTGACTCCTTCCTTGACTGGGGGACAAGGGCCTATTTGACAGCACAACTCTTCTTT.

On this clone itself: The mismatch at residue 9 between this DNA's translation and the TCRdb protein of a much larger clone likely reflects a read error; the protein shown is translated from the DNA. V usage is TRDV2 and J usage is TRDJ2, with TRDD3 identical over 7 bases. TCRdb carries no J gene annotation; the J gene was assigned here by matching the DNA with germline. The CDR3 is made up of 16 amino acids. J gave up 0 bases and V 0 bases, and 3 bases lay outside the gene matches. Germline V gives CDR1 GEAIGNYY, CDR2 EKD. CDR3 sequence: CACDTVGGTLTAQLFF. CDR3 DNA sequence: TGTGCCTGTGACACCGTTGGGGGAACTTTGACAGCACAACTCTTCTTT.

This clone was recorded a few times. The TCRdb record carries a much larger clone's protein, which differs from this DNA's translation at residue 16; a read error is the likely cause, and the protein listed here is the DNA translation. There is no J gene call, but TRDV2 is given as the V gene. The CDR3 runs 18 residues. Germline lookup yields CDR1 GEAIGNYY and CDR2 EKD. As DNA, the CDR3 is TGTGCCTGTGACACCATGACTCGCGAAGGTCCTCACACCGATAAACCCATCTTT. Protein sequence: CACDTMTREGPHTDKPIF.

In this sample, this clone turned up many times. The chain couples TRDV1 to TRDJ1, with TRDD3 identical over 7 bases. TCRdb carries no J gene annotation; the J gene was assigned here by matching the DNA with germline. Germline trimming cut 2 bases from V and 6 bases from J; bases unmatched to any gene: 24. Per the germline V gene, CDR1 is TSWWSYY and CDR2 is QGS. The CDR3 has 20 residues. The CDR3 sequence: CALGERCPPGPRGWGNKLIF. As DNA, the CDR3 is TGTGCTCTTGGGGAAAGGTGCCCCCCAGGTCCGCGGGGATGGGGGAATAAACTCATCTTT.

This clone was seen a few times. A read error is likely here: a far larger clone is one base away. This sample includes further DNA sequences coding for the same CDR3. The V gene corresponds to TRDV2; no J gene was called; the DNA was not compared with TRDD3, the D call given in the table. Germline V gene sequence: CDR1 GEAIGNYY, CDR2 EKD. The CDR3 contains 18 residues. CDR3: CACDTGSYGWGIQDKLIF. The CDR3, as DNA: TGTGCCTGTGACACCGGTTCCTACGGCTGGGGGATACAAGATAAACTCATCTTC.

This clone came up a few times. The protein recorded in TCRdb matches a much larger clone and deviates from this DNA's translation at residue 13, suggesting a read error; the protein here is obtained by translating the DNA. The V gene is TRDV1, the J gene TRDJ1, with D tentatively TRDD3 (6 bases). TCRdb does not report a J gene; here it was assigned by matching the DNA to germline references. The germline CDR1 and CDR2 sequences are TSWWSYY and QGS. The CDR3 runs to 19 residues. The CDR3 nucleotides read TGTGCTCTTGGGGAAAGGAGTAGACCTACTGGGATGTGCACCAATAAACTCATCTTT. It yields the protein CALGERSRPTGMCTNKLIF.

In the case of this clone: TCRdb assigns this DNA the protein of a much larger clone, which departs from its translation at residue 8; this likely reflects a read error, and the protein shown comes from translating the DNA. J is TRDJ1 and V is TRDV2, with D uncertain. The J gene was not available in TCRdb and was assigned here by matching the DNA to germline segments. Trimming took 3 bases from V and 3 from J, leaving 13 bases between them. Germline CDR1 reads GEAIGNYY; CDR2 reads EKD. The CDR3 contains 14 residues. The CDR3 reads CACDPITEADKLIF. The CDR3 DNA is TGTGCCTGTGACCCTATTACTGAGGCCGATAAACTCATCTTT.

This clone showed up many times. The V and J genes are TRDV1 and TRDJ1; 7 bases agree with TRDD3. This CDR3 is 23 amino acids long. The V gene's germline CDR1 is TSWWSYY and CDR2 QGS. The ends lost 0 bases at V and 0 bases at J; junction bases unmatched: 25. CDR3 bases: TGTGCTCTTGGGGAACTAAGAAGTTCCCGTACTTGCTGGGGGGTACGAAACACCGATAAACTCATCTTT. Its protein product is CALGELRSSRTCWGVRNTDKLIF.

Regarding this clone: A much more abundant neighbour one base away suggests this may be a read error. DNA for the CDR3: TGCGCTCTTGGGGAACTAGCAGTACGGGTCATGACACTTTACTGGGGGGTGGATTCTGATAAACTCATCTTT. Its protein product is CALGELAVRVMTLYWGVDSDKLIF. The gene calls are TRDV1 and TRDJ1, with 8 bases identical to TRDD3. The J gene, absent from TCRdb, was called here by matching the DNA to germline. Germline CDR1 reads TSWWSYY; CDR2 reads QGS. CDR3 length equals 24 residues.

This clone was seen only a few times. TCRdb's protein for this DNA is that of a much larger clone and differs from the translation at residue 7, likely a read error; the protein shown is the DNA translation. The chain is built from TRDV2 and TRDJ3; 8 bases are shared with TRDD3. The length of the CDR3 is 22 residues. After removal of 0 bases from V and 3 bases from J, the junction contained 18 bases not matched to a gene. Germline values: CDR1 GEAIGNYY, CDR2 EKD. In nucleotides, the CDR3 is TGTGCCTGTGACACCGTGTTCCTGGGGGAGACAAACGGGGTCTGGGACACCCGACAGATGTTTTTC. Its protein product is CACDTVFLGETNGVWDTRQMFF.

This clone was observed many times. The same CDR3 also results from other DNA sequences found in this sample. The chain uses TRDV1 and TRDJ1; no clear D gene. This CDR3 is built from 15 residues. The ends were cut back, 4 bases at V and 2 bases at J, with 14 bases in the middle. The V gene's germline CDR1 is TSWWSYY and CDR2 QGS. CDR3 DNA: TGTGCTCTTGGGGGGCCCGGCGGGGTGACCGATAAACTCATCTTT. This encodes CALGGPGGVTDKLIF.

A few counts support this clone. Only one base separates this from a far larger clonotype, so it likely reflects a read error. Other nucleotide sequences from this sample produce the same CDR3. The J gene is uncalled and the V gene is TRDV1; TRDD3, the table's D call, lacks a check against the DNA. Per germline, CDR1 TSWWSYY and CDR2 QGS. The CDR3 is 16 residues long. CDR3 coding DNA: TGTGCTCTTGCCGTTCCTGTGACCTACTGGGGGTCCGAACTCATCTTC. Protein: CALAVPVTYWGSELIF.

A few counts support this clone. This DNA's translation differs at residue 4 from TCRdb's protein, which comes from a much larger clone; a read error is likely, and the protein shown is translated from the DNA. The V and J genes are TRDV2 and TRDJ1; D possibly corresponds to TRDD3 (6 bases). The germline CDR1 and CDR2 sequences are GEAIGNYY and EKD. Trimming stripped 5 bases from V and 0 bases from J, with 21 bases between. The CDR3 totals 17 residues. The DNA for the CDR3 is TGTGCCTGTGGCAACCCTGGGGCCCCAGGAGACACCGATAAACTCATCTTT. It encodes CACGNPGAPGDTDKLIF.

Note on this clone: TCRdb's protein for this DNA is that of a much larger clone and differs from the translation at residue 7, likely a read error; the protein shown is the DNA translation. This chain joins TRDV1 and TRDJ2; TRDD3 agrees at 8 bases. TCRdb leaves out the J gene; it was filled in here by matching the DNA to germline. The length of the CDR3 is 23 residues. Germline CDR1 TSWWSYY, CDR2 QGS. V trimming: 3 bases; J trimming: 0 bases; junction bases outside the gene matches: 24. The CDR3 region is CALGDPLEGWGIVSIPLTAQLFF. The CDR3 region has the DNA TGTGCTCTTGGGGATCCCCTGGAAGGTTGGGGGATTGTGTCTATCCCTTTGACAGCACAACTCTTCTTT.

In this sample, this clone turned up a few times. The protein that TCRdb holds for this DNA derives from a much larger clone and differs from the translated DNA at residue 14, which likely indicates a read error; the protein shown here is translated from the DNA. The chain links TRDV1 to TRDJ1; D may be TRDD3 (7 bases). No J segment appears in TCRdb, so it was assigned here by matching the sequence to germline. Germline V CDR1 and CDR2: TSWWSYY, QGS. V was pared by 2 bases and J by 3 bases, with 43 bases between. The CDR3 is 25 residues long. In nucleotides, the CDR3 is TGTGCTCTTGGGGAAATGAAGGGCGTCCTACGTTTCGACCGGGGGATTCGGGGGGACGCCGATAAACTCATCTTT. Translating it yields CALGEMKGVLRFDRGIRGDADKLIF.

This clone was observed at least ten times. Other DNA sequences within the sample encode an identical CDR3. CDR3 amino acids: CACDPAGGYSSVRADKLIF. CDR3 nucleotide sequence: TGTGCCTGTGACCCGGCTGGGGGATACAGCAGTGTACGGGCCGATAAACTCATCTTT. The chain recombines TRDV2 with TRDJ1; the match to TRDD3 covers 11 bases. TCRdb gives no J gene; it was assigned here by matching the DNA to germline. CDR1 GEAIGNYY and CDR2 EKD come from the germline V gene. The CDR3 is 19 amino acids. After removal of 3 bases from V and 3 bases from J, the junction contained 17 bases not matched to a gene.

Within the sample, this clone is medium-sized. Distinct nucleotide sequences in the sample also encode this CDR3. V is TRDV3 and J is TRDJ1, with 9 positions matching TRDD3. This CDR3 contains 21 residues. The V segment lost 3 bases and the J segment 4 bases; nucleotides outside the gene matches: 30. Germline CDR1 TVYSNPD, CDR2 GDNSRS (reference sequence). The chain's CDR3 is CALPKSPFYHWGRTNRDKLIF. The CDR3 region has the DNA TGTGCCTTGCCCAAGTCCCCGTTCTACCACTGGGGGAGGACTAATCGCGATAAACTCATCTTT. The full variable domain, completed using reference TRDV3 and TRDJ1, is CDKVTQSSPDQTVASGSEVVLLCTYDTVYSNPDLFWYRIRPDYSFQFVFYGDNSRSEGADFTQGRFSVKHILTQKAFHLVISPVRTEDSATYYCALPKSPFYHWGRTNRDKLIFGKGTRVTVEP.

This clone came up a few times. With only one base between it and a far larger clone, this is likely a read error. Other DNA sequences in this sample translate to the same CDR3. The CDR3 bases are TGTGCTTTCACCCGCTCCCCACGAGGGATACCCGATAAACTCATCTTT. The encoded protein is CAFTRSPRGIPDKLIF. The rearrangement joins TRDV3 to TRDJ1, with 7 bases matching TRDD3. The length of the CDR3 is 16 residues. Germline CDR1 and CDR2: TVYSNPD and GDNSRS (reference sequence).

V and J are TRDV1 and TRDJ1, with TRDD3 matching 9 bases. TCRdb gives no J gene; it was assigned here by matching the DNA to germline. Germline V gives CDR1 TSWWSYY, CDR2 QGS. J was trimmed by 2 bases and V by 5 bases; bases with no gene match: 27. The CDR3 runs to 22 residues. This CDR3 reads CALGPNPSSSFTGGPGTDKLIF. The CDR3 DNA reads as TGTGCTCTTGGGCCGAATCCTAGTTCCAGTTTTACTGGGGGACCGGGGACCGATAAACTCATCTTT.

This clone has just a few counts. This DNA translates differently at residue 8 from the TCRdb protein, which is that of a much larger clone; a read error is likely, and the protein shown is the DNA's own translation. The gene calls are TRDV1 and TRDJ1; 9 bases match TRDD3. TCRdb is silent on the J gene; assignment here came from matching the DNA to germline. Germline V gene data show CDR1 as TSWWSYY and CDR2 as QGS. V trimming: 1 base; J trimming: 5 bases; junction bases outside the gene matches: 11. The CDR3 runs 17 residues. CDR3: CALGEPFGLGDSDKLIF. DNA for the CDR3: TGTGCTCTTGGGGAACCGTTCGGGCTGGGGGATTCAGATAAACTCATCTTT.